This entry lists 25 T cell receptor beta chains sequenced from one sample in a study of radiotherapy plus CTLA-4 blockade in lung cancer. Only in-frame clones appear in the TCRdb table, and some are missing; sequencing was by immunoSEQ multiplex PCR. There are over 50,000 clones in the sample; roughly 80% occur only once, and roughly 3.2% lies in the top ten. Here the sequenced sample was peripheral blood, taken from a patient treated with radiotherapy plus ipilimumab. The receptor source for this set is a human donor with non-small cell lung cancer who had a partial response to radiotherapy plus ipilimumab.

This clone was detected once. The rearrangement joins TRBV9 to TRBJ2-5; D remains ambiguous. Trimming cost V 3 bases and J 0 bases, with 3 bases left between them. Looked up from germline, CDR1 is SGDLS and CDR2 is YYNGEE. The CDR3 contains 12 residues. This chain's CDR3 is CASSDNQETQYF. CDR3 nucleotide sequence: TGTGCCAGCAGCGACAACCAAGAGACCCAGTACTTC.

V gene TRBV19 combines with J gene TRBJ2-5; D unclear. The CDR3 has 13 residues. CDR1 is LNHDA, CDR2 SQIVND, per germline (reference sequence). The V and J ends lost 2 bases and 1 base respectively, with 5 bases between them. The CDR3 region is CASSIISQETQYF. CDR3 in DNA: TGTGCCAGTAGTATAATCAGCCAAGAGACCCAGTACTTC. The entire variable domain, with the rest obtained from reference TRBV19 and TRBJ2-5, is as follows: DGGITQSPKYLFRKEGQNVTLSCEQNLNHDAMYWYRQDPGQGLRLIYYSQIVNDFQKGDIAEGYSVSREKKESFPLTVTSAQKNPTAFYLCASSIISQETQYFGPGTRLLVL.

The chain uses TRBV5-8 and TRBJ1-4, with 10 nucleotides matching TRBD1. Germline-derived CDR1 and CDR2 are SGHTS and YDEGEE. Trimming at V came to 3 bases and at J to 6 bases, leaving 5 bases not matched to a gene. CDR3 length equals 15 residues. The CDR3 DNA sequence: TGTGCCAGCAGCTCGTCCGGGACAGGGGATGAAAAACTGTTTTTT. Its translation is CASSSSGTGDEKLFF.

This clone came up a few times. The V call is TRBV5-1, the J call TRBJ1-5, with D possibly TRBD1 on 5 matching bases. CDR3 length equals 15 residues. Per the germline V gene, CDR1 is SGHRS and CDR2 is YFSETQ. V was cut by 1 base and J by 5 bases, with 13 bases left in between. CDR3 amino acids: CASSLLGVGDQPQHF. CDR3 coding DNA: TGCGCCAGCAGCTTGTTAGGGGTTGGGGATCAGCCCCAGCATTTT. The full variable domain, rest sourced from reference TRBV5-1 and TRBJ1-5, is KAGVTQTPRYLIKTRGQQVTLSCSPISGHRSVSWYQQTPGQGLQFLFEYFSETQRNKGNFPGRFSGRQFSNSRSEMNVSTLELGDSALYLCASSLLGVGDQPQHFGDGTRLSIL.

The chain is built from TRBV5-1 and TRBJ2-7; TRBD1 might be the D (6 bases). Germline lookup yields CDR1 SGHRS and CDR2 YFSETQ. The CDR3 loop spans 12 amino acids. Deletions cut 4 bases from V and 5 bases from J, with 10 bases between. CDR3 in DNA: TGCGCCAGCAGCCCGACAGGAGACGAGCAGTACTTC. Its protein is CASSPTGDEQYF.

The gene calls are TRBV7-9 and TRBJ2-5, with 7 bases aligning to TRBD1. CDR3 size: 19 residues. Losses at the gene ends were 3 bases for V and 1 base for J; bases not matched to a gene: 17. Germline V lookup: CDR1 SEHNR, CDR2 FQNEAQ (reference sequence). The CDR3, as DNA: TGTGCCAGCAGCTTTTCTCCGCCTTTAGTCCGGGACAGCCAAGAGACCCAGTACTTC. Encoded protein: CASSFSPPLVRDSQETQYF.

This chain connects TRBV7-9 to TRBJ1-2; D perhaps matches TRBD1 (5 bases). Germline V CDR1 and CDR2: SEHNR, FQNEAQ (reference sequence). The CDR3 covers 15 residues. V gave up 5 bases and J gave up 7 bases, with 20 bases separating them. The CDR3 here is CASSQSEQLGGGYTF. CDR3 nucleotides: TGTGCCAGCAGCCAGTCCGAACAGCTCGGGGGTGGCTACACCTTC.

V gene TRBV2 combines with J gene TRBJ1-1, with TRBD1 as a possible D gene (5 bases). The CDR3 has 15 amino acids. Germline assignment: CDR1 SNHLY and CDR2 FYNNEI. V lost 3 bases and J lost 4, with 15 bases in between. Here the CDR3 DNA reads TGTGCCAGCAGTGATTCAAGTCAGGGCGGCACTGAAGCTTTCTTT. Amino acids: CASSDSSQGGTEAFF.

The rearrangement links TRBV27 to TRBJ1-1; tentative D call: TRBD1 (5 bases). Trimming left V 5 bases short and J 2 bases short, with 12 bases between. This CDR3 is built from 14 residues. Germline-derived CDR1 and CDR2 are MNHEY and SMNVEV (reference sequence). DNA for the CDR3: TGTGCCAGCAGTCCCCGACAGAGAAACACTGAAGCTTTCTTT. It codes for CASSPRQRNTEAFF.

The gene calls are TRBV6-5 and TRBJ2-5, with 7 bases lining up with TRBD1. The DNA end favors TRBJ2-7, so the J call may be wrong. Germline CDR1 and CDR2: MNHEY and SVGAGI. The CDR3 has 13 amino acids. This chain's CDR3 is CASSRDSRYEQYF. The CDR3 DNA reads TGTGCCAGCAGTCGGGACAGTCGCTACGAGCAGTACTTC.

Only a few counts were recorded for this clone. The chain joins TRBV6-5 to TRBJ2-7; 9 positions match TRBD1. V lost 2 bases to trimming and J lost 4 bases; unmatched junction nucleotides: 6. The CDR3 totals 15 residues. Looked up from germline, CDR1 is MNHEY and CDR2 is SVGAGI. The CDR3 DNA reads as TGTGCCAGCAGTTACCCTAAGACAGGGGGTTACGAGCAGTACTTC. Translation: CASSYPKTGGYEQYF.

With regard to this clone: A read error may explain this, as a much larger clone is one base away. Here the CDR3 DNA reads TGCGCCAGCAGTTCGTCCTACGAGCAGTACTTC. This sequence encodes CASSSSYEQYF. The chain recombines TRBV5-1 with TRBJ2-7; D unresolved. Looked up from germline, CDR1 is SGHRS and CDR2 is YFSETQ. Trimming took 5 bases from V and 1 from J, leaving 4 bases between them. There are 11 residues in the CDR3.

The genes are TRBV9 and TRBJ2-1; 8 nucleotides line up with TRBD2. V was clipped by 4 bases and J by 3 bases; unmatched bases: 6. This CDR3 region has 15 residues. Germline V gene sequence: CDR1 SGDLS, CDR2 YYNGEE. The CDR3 coding sequence is TGTGCCAGCAGCCCCAGGGCGGGGGGCTACAATGAGCAGTTCTTC. It specifies CASSPRAGGYNEQFF.

Of note for this clone: This CDR3 is also generated by other DNA sequences in the sample. CDR3 nucleotide sequence: TGTGCCAGCAGCTTAGCAGGGCAGGGGATCTACGAGCAGTACTTC. Amino acid sequence: CASSLAGQGIYEQYF. This chain connects TRBV7-2 to TRBJ2-7, with a tentative D call TRBD1 (6 bases). Deletions cut 0 bases from V and 3 bases from J, with 12 bases between. Germline values: CDR1 SGHTA, CDR2 FQGNSA. This CDR3 region has 15 residues.

The rearrangement uses TRBV5-1 and TRBJ2-5, with TRBD1 matching 12 bases. Gene TRBJ2-7 matches the end of the DNA better, so the J call may be wrong. Germline V gives CDR1 SGHRS, CDR2 YFSETQ. The CDR3 sequence is 16 residues long. The CDR3 DNA is TGCGCCAGCAGACGTCTTCCGGGACAGGGGGCTTACGAGCAGTACTTC. It yields the protein CASRRLPGQGAYEQYF.

This sequence joins TRBV5-6 and TRBJ2-5; tentative D call: TRBD1 (5 bases). Trimming left V 1 base short and J 0 bases short, with 7 bases between. The CDR3 contains 14 residues. CDR1 SGHDT and CDR2 YYEEEE come from the germline V gene. CDR3 region: CASSLNRYQETQYF. The CDR3 nucleotides are TGTGCCAGCAGCTTGAACAGGTACCAAGAGACCCAGTACTTC.

V and J are TRBV7-2 and TRBJ2-3; 12 bases match TRBD2. Losses at the gene ends were 1 base for V and 9 bases for J; bases not matched to a gene: 5. Germline-derived CDR1 and CDR2 are SGHTA and FQGNSA. CDR3 size: 15 residues. In DNA form, the CDR3 reads TGTGCCAGCAGCTTAGATTCTAGCGGGGGGGGGACGCAGTATTTT. This translates into CASSLDSSGGGTQYF.

This clone has more than one count but fewer than ten. This chain links TRBV12-5 with TRBJ2-5, with no clear D. Per the germline V gene, CDR1 is LGHNT and CDR2 is FRNRAP. The CDR3 is 13 amino acids. Trimming took 1 base from V and 5 from J, leaving 8 bases between them. CDR3 sequence reads: CASGLAPMETQYF. CDR3 coding DNA: TGTGCTAGTGGTTTGGCACCTATGGAGACCCAGTACTTC.

The chain joins TRBV9 to TRBJ1-2, with no clear D. Trimming removed 2 bases from V and 6 bases from J, with 17 bases in between. Germline V gives CDR1 SGDLS, CDR2 YYNGEE. The CDR3 consists of 15 residues. The CDR3 protein is CASSVSPAIADGYTF. The CDR3 nucleotides are TGTGCCAGCAGCGTTTCCCCGGCCATAGCAGATGGCTACACCTTC.

The chain links TRBV9 to TRBJ2-1; TRBD2 might be the D (6 bases). V lost 5 bases to trimming and J lost 6 bases, with 15 bases between them. The CDR3 has 14 residues. Germline V gene data show CDR1 as SGDLS and CDR2 as YYNGEE. The CDR3 here is CASSPLGGRNEQFF. The CDR3 nucleotides are TGTGCCAGCAGTCCATTGGGGGGACGCAATGAGCAGTTCTTC.

The chain has TRBV19 and TRBJ2-1; 10 bases align to TRBD2. The CDR3 runs 15 residues. V trimming: 1 base; J trimming: 7 bases; junction bases outside the gene matches: 4. CDR1 and CDR2 from the germline V gene are LNHDA and SQIVND (reference sequence). The CDR3 loop reads CASSIGASGGNEQFF. DNA for the CDR3: TGTGCCAGTAGTATAGGTGCTAGCGGGGGTAATGAGCAGTTCTTC.

The chain couples TRBV7-6 to TRBJ2-5; 7 positions agree with TRBD1. The CDR3 is made up of 14 amino acids. V trimming: 3 bases; J trimming: 1 base; junction bases outside the gene matches: 2. The germline V gene has CDR1 SGHVS and CDR2 FNYEAQ. The CDR3, as DNA: TGTGCCAGCAGCTTGGGGACAGTCCAAGAGACCCAGTACTTC. Amino acids: CASSLGTVQETQYF.

This chain joins TRBV7-2 and TRBJ2-7, with 7 bases fitting TRBD2. Germline assignment: CDR1 SGHTA and CDR2 FQGNSA. V trimming: 1 base; J trimming: 1 base; junction bases outside the gene matches: 4. The CDR3 contains 15 residues. CDR3 sequence: CASSLELAPSYEQYF. The CDR3 coding sequence is TGTGCCAGCAGCTTAGAACTAGCGCCATCCTACGAGCAGTACTTC.

This chain uses TRBV28 with TRBJ2-5, with 12 bases matching TRBD2. Germline V gene lookup returns CDR1 MDHEN and CDR2 SYDVKM. V lost 8 bases to trimming and J lost 1 base; unmatched junction nucleotides: 5. This CDR3 is 15 amino acids long. CDR3 DNA: TGTGCCAGCCGTGAGACTAGCGGGAGCCAAGAGACCCAGTACTTC. Its protein product is CASRETSGSQETQYF. Together with reference TRBV28 and TRBJ2-5, the CDR3 gives the full variable domain: DVKVTQSSRYLVKRTGEKVFLECVQDMDHENMFWYRQDPGLGLRLIYFSYDVKMKEKGDIPEGYSVSREKKERFSLILESASTNQTSMYLCASRETSGSQETQYFGPGTRLLVL.

The chain has TRBV6-1 and TRBJ2-1; 9 bases align to TRBD2. There are 15 residues in the CDR3. The germline V gene encodes CDR1 MNHNS and CDR2 SASEGT. The trim removed 4 bases at V and 1 base at J, leaving 2 bases unmatched. CDR3 DNA: TGTGCCAGCAGTGTGCTAGCGGGGTCCTACAATGAGCAGTTCTTC. It specifies CASSVLAGSYNEQFF.